The clone carrying this TCR beta chain has a count of ten or more. The antigen remains undetermined. TCRbeta library construction was performed incorporating unique molecular identifiers. Each CDR3 protein is one row after TCRdb ran MiXCR on the PCR reads. Altogether about 200,000 distinct CDR3 sequences are present, roughly 8.3% being singletons, with the ten largest covering 35%. This sample stems from a study of T-cell reconstitution after alpha-beta-depleted transplantation in children. The CDR3 is 15 amino acids. V shed 5 bases and J shed 7 bases, with 15 bases lying between them. The germline V gene has CDR1 MGHRA and CDR2 YSYEKL. Study-wide findings and caveats: Where alpha-beta T cells came from about two months after transplant was reportedly several hundred expanded graft clones. Newly produced T cells mostly accounted for T-cell counts and diversity one year post-transplant.

Sequencing used PBMCs, mostly from graft donor cells, obtained 360 days after TCRalphabeta/CD19-depleted stem cell transplant. The origin of this receptor is a male patient between 2 and 10 years old who had a stem cell transplant for acute myeloid leukemia, so the T cells may come from the graft donor. The chain joins TRBV4-1 to TRBJ1-6; no clear D. The CDR3 loop reads CASSYLGRLNSPLHF. CDR3 in DNA: TGCGCCAGCAGCTACCTAGGACGGCTAAATTCACCCCTCCACTTT.